This TCR beta chain was retrieved from a study of TIL therapy for anti-PD-1-resistant metastatic lung cancer. Study-level background: Most patients had lung adenocarcinoma; four tumors were EGFR-mutant, two ALK-rearranged; half smoked currently or formerly.

Time point indicated: pre-treatment sample, taken before nivolumab and TIL therapy. Pleural nodules or supraclavicular lymph nodes made up most of the excised metastases sampled. Progressing patients received lymphodepletion, expanded TIL infusion and IL-2. Stage 4 NSCLC adults joined between 2017 and 2020. The libraries were made with immunoSEQ v3. Sequencing used immunoSEQ multiplex PCR; TCRdb keeps in-frame clones, though not all of them. The data show approximately 92,000 clones, 55% to 75% seen once. About this clone: Antigen: not known.

From germline, CDR1 is SQVTM and CDR2 ANQGSEA. This CDR3 comprises 13 residues. Between the trimmed V and J ends, which lost 5 bases and 2 bases, there was a span of 9 bases. Study-level points and caveats: The cohort had more treatment-naive, never-smoker and oncogene-addicted patients than typical.

This receptor was taken from a person between 25 and 80 years old with non-small cell lung cancer. Here the sequenced sample was tumor tissue, taken at baseline. This sequence joins TRBV29-1 and TRBJ2-2; D is unclear. The DNA for the CDR3 is TGCAGCGTTCGGCAGTTTAACACCGGGGAGCTGTTTTTT. It specifies CSVRQFNTGELFF.